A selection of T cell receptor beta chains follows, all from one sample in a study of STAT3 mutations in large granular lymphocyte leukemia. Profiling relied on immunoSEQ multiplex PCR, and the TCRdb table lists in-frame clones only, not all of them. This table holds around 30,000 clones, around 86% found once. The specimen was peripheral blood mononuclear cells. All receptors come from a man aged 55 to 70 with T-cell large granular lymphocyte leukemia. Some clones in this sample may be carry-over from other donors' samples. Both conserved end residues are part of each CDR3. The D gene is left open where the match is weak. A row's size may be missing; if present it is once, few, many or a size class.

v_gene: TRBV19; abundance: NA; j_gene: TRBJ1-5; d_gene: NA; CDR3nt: TGTGCCAGTACCATACGGGGGAGCAATCAGCCCCAGCATTTT; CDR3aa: CASTIRGSNQPQHF
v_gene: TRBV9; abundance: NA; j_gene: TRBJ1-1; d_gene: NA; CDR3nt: TGTGCCAGCAACCCTACAGGGAGCACTGAAGCTTTCTTT; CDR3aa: CASNPTGSTEAFF
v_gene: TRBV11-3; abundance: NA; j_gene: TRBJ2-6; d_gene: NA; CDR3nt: TGTGCCAGCAGCCTGGGATGGGAAGCTGGGGCCAACGTCCTGACTTTC; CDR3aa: CASSLGWEAGANVLTF
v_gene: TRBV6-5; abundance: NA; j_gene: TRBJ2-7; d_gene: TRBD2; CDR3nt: TGTGCCAGCAGTTACCGGACTAGCGGGAGCTACGAGCAGTACTTC; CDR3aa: CASSYRTSGSYEQYF
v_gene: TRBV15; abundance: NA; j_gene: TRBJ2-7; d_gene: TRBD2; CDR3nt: TGTGCCACCAGCAGACGACTAGCGCAAACCTACGAGCAGTACTTC; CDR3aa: CATSRRLAQTYEQYF
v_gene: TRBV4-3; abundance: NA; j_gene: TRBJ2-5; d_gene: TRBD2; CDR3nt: TGCGCCAGCAGCCAAGGCGGGAGTCAAGAGACCCAGTACTTC; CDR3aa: CASSQGGSQETQYF
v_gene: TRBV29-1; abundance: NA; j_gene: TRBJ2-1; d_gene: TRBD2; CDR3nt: TGCAGCGTTGCTTTGTCGCTAGCGGGAACTAATGAGCAGTTCTTC; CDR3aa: CSVALSLAGTNEQFF
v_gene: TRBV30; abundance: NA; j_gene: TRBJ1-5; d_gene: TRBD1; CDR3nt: TGTGCCTGGGAAGGGACAGGGGGTAATCAGCCCCAGCATTTT; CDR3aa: CAWEGTGGNQPQHF
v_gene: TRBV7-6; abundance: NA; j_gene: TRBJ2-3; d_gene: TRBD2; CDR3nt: TGTGCCAGCAGCCTCGGGACTAGCGGGAGGGTAGATACGCAGTATTTT; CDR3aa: CASSLGTSGRVDTQYF
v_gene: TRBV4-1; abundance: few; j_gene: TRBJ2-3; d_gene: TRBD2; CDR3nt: TGCGCCAGCAGCCTCCGACTAGCGGGGAGCACAGATACGCAGTATTTT; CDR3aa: CASSLRLAGSTDTQYF
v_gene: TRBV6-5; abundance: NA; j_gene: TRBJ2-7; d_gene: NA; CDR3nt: TGTGCCAGCAGCCACCTAATCGACAGGCTCCACGAGCAGTACTTC; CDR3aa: CASSHLIDRLHEQYF
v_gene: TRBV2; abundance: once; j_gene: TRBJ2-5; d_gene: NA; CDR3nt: TGTGCCAGTTGCCGGGACAACCAAGAGACCCAGTACTTC; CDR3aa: CASCRDNQETQYF
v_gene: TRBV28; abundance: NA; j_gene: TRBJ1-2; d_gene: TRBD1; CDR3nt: TGTGCCAGCAGAACTCTGGGACAGGGCCTTGGAGGCTACACCTTC; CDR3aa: CASRTLGQGLGGYTF
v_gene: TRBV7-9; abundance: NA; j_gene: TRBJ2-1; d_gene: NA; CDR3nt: TGTGCCAGCAGCCGCGTGCGTGAGCAGTTCTTC; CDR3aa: CASSRVREQFF
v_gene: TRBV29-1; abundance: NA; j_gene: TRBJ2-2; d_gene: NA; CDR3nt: TGCAGCGTTGAAGCCCCGGACGTCCGGGGGGAGCTGTTTTTT; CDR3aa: CSVEAPDVRGELFF
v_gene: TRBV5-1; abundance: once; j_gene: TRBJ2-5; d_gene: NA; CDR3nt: TGCGCCAGCAGCTTGGATACAGCCGGGGGGACCCAGTACTTC; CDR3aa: CASSLDTAGGTQYF
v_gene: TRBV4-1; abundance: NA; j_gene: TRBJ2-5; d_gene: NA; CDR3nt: TGCGCCAGCAGCCAAGACGGCGCGGGCGCCCTCCAAGAGACCCAGTACTTC; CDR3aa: CASSQDGAGALQETQYF